The clone carrying this T cell receptor beta chain was counted ten times or more. Treatment of any kind had been given to no patient before thyroid surgery. These data belong to a study of metastatic and nonmetastatic thyroid tumors. Study in general: Repertoire comparisons spanned blood and tumor or nodule tissue from malignant and benign thyroid patients.

V was trimmed by 4 bases and J by 4 bases, leaving 14 bases between them. The CDR3 spans 15 residues. Germline-derived CDR1 and CDR2 are LGHNA and YSLEER. Original analysis: In papillary thyroid cancer, a distant-metastasis classifier was built using CDR3 differences across clinicopathological groups. Via MiXCR, TCRdb re-called the PCR reads. TCRdb assigned the V and J calls; the authors' analysis was not used. The data hold just over 20,000 clones, with 10% to 15% observed a single time. The source of this sequence is a female donor with papillary thyroid cancer or a benign thyroid nodule (not recorded which). Some clones in this sample may be carry-over from other donors' samples. The sequenced sample was blood. V gene TRBV4-3 combines with J gene TRBJ1-3, with D perhaps matching TRBD1 (6 bases). The CDR3 DNA follows: TGCGCCAGCAGCCCCTTGGCAGGGGACGGAAACACCATATATTTT. Translation: CASSPLAGDGNTIYF.